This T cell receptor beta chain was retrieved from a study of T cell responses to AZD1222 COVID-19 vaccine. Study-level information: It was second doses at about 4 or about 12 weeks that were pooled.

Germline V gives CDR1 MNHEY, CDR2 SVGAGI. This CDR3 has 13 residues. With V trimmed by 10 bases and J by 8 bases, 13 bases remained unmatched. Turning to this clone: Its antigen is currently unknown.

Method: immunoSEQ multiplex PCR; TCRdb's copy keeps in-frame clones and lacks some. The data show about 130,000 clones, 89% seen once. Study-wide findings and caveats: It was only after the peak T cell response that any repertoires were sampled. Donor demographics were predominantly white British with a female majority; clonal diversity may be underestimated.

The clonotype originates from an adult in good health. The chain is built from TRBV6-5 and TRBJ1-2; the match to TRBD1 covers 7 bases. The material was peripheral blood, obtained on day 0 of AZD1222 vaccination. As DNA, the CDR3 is TGTGCCACCCGACAGGGCGCAGGTCAGGGCTACACCTTC. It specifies CATRQGAGQGYTF.